This T cell receptor (beta chain) was found in a study of blood T cells in healthy people across ages. Trimming cost V 7 bases and J 5 bases, with 17 bases left between them. CDR1 and CDR2 from the germline V gene are LNHDA and SQIVND (reference sequence). The CDR3 sequence is 14 residues long. Together with a sample-barcoded 5' primer, a J-beta primer mix was included in a second PCR lasting about 7 to 11 cycles. There were at least 3 million CDR3-containing paired-end reads obtained from each sample. In TCRdb, the 5' RACE reads were re-called with MiXCR into one record per CDR3 protein. In the table there are 550,000 to 650,000 distinct CDR3 sequences, roughly a quarter of which are singletons. These data also featured in a second study, about T cells of mothers and their children. As reported in that work: The people who donated were three healthy Caucasian mothers and their six children. Primer M1S, used in the second PCR, introduced sample barcodes and 2-4 random nucleotides. With unrelated pairs as the comparison, related mother-child pairs had a slightly higher overlap that was not significant.

Sequenced: blood. V is TRBV19 and J is TRBJ2-5; possible D gene TRBD1, 5 bases. This receptor was identified in a boy younger than 10 in good health. The CDR3 protein is CASIPFQGSETQYF. The CDR3 DNA reads as TGTGCCAGTATCCCATTTCAGGGTTCGGAGACCCAGTACTTC.